Sequencing of this T cell receptor (beta chain) was carried out in a study of T cells in Graves' hyperthyroidism and ophthalmopathy. Study results and caveats: Most thyroid clonotypes with frequency above 0.001 were detected in blood.

The germline V and J ends were trimmed by 5 bases and 4 bases, with 14 bases remaining between them. This CDR3 contains 14 residues. Germline V gene lookup returns CDR1 SGHTA and CDR2 FQGTGA. Amplified TCR beta CDR3 regions came from RNA transcripts. TCR CDR3 underwent first-round RT-PCR with the HTBI primer set. TCRdb passed the multiplex PCR reads through MiXCR, listing each CDR3 protein once. Found here are roughly 500,000 distinct CDR3 sequences, over 35% of them singletons; the top ten hold about two fifths. In this sample, this clonotype turned up once. Its antigen is still unknown. Those patients with uncontrolled infection, other autoimmune disease, pregnancy or lactation were excluded. Diagnostic decisions used clinical symptoms, serum thyroxine and TRAb, thyroid ultrasound and orbital computed tomography.

Material for sequencing was peripheral blood or thyroid tissue (not recorded which). The chain couples TRBV7-3 to TRBJ1-2; weak D call: TRBD1 (5 bases). This sequence originates from an adult woman with Graves' disease, either hyperthyroidism or ophthalmopathy (not recorded which). CDR3 coding DNA: TGTGCCAGCAGCCCAACGGGGGGAGTCTATGGCTACACCTTC. Amino acids: CASSPTGGVYGYTF.